A selection of T cell receptor beta chains follows, all from one sample in a study of cytomegalovirus exposure and HLA in healthy donors. Only in-frame clones appear in the TCRdb table, and some are missing; sequencing was by immunoSEQ multiplex PCR. The repertoire shows just under 65,000 clones; the top ten hold approximately 15%. Sequences were obtained from PBMCs. The receptors originated from a boy between 5 and 17 years old in good health and CMV-seronegative. The CDR3 runs from the conserved cysteine through the conserved F or W. D genes are given only for firm matches.

V	J	length	D	DNA	CDR3
TRBV9	TRBJ1-1	15	-	TGTGCCGGCAGCGTAGCGGGAGGGTTGGACACTGAAGCTTTCTTT	CAGSVAGGLDTEAFF
TRBV10-1	TRBJ1-1	14	-	TGCGCCAGCAGTGATTTCCAGGGAAACACTGAAGCTTTCTTT	CASSDFQGNTEAFF
TRBV15	TRBJ1-2	17	TRBD1	TGTGCCACCAGCAGAGATCTCGGGGACAGGAGTTACTATGGCTACACCTTC	CATSRDLGDRSYYGYTF
TRBV5-4	TRBJ2-5	15	TRBD1	TGTGCCAGCAGCTTGAGCGCGACAGGGGAGGAGACCCAGTACTTC	CASSLSATGEETQYF
TRBV6-5	TRBJ1-5	15	TRBD1	TGTGCCAGCAGAGGGGGACAGGGGGCCGGTCAGCCCCAGCATTTT	CASRGGQGAGQPQHF
TRBV5-1	TRBJ2-5	14	-	TGCGCCAGCAGCTTAACTGGGGCCGCTGAGACCCAGTACTTC	CASSLTGAAETQYF
TRBV9	TRBJ2-1	17	TRBD2	TGTGCCAGCAGCGCGGGACTAGCGGGACCCCCCTACAATGAGCAGTTCTTC	CASSAGLAGPPYNEQFF
TRBV7-2	TRBJ2-4	15	TRBD2	TGTGCCAGCAGCATTAGCGGGAGGGAAGGAAACATTCAGTACTTC	CASSISGREGNIQYF
TRBV9	TRBJ2-1	15	TRBD2	TGTGCCAGCAGCGTAGGGACTAGCGGGAGGTTGGAGCAGTTCTTC	CASSVGTSGRLEQFF
TRBV19	TRBJ1-1	14	TRBD1	TGTGCCAGTAGTATCAGGGGGATTTACACTGAAGCTTTCTTT	CASSIRGIYTEAFF
TRBV19	TRBJ2-7	15	TRBD1	TGTGCCAGTAGGAGAAAACAGGGGGCGGGAAGCGAGCAGTACTTC	CASRRKQGAGSEQYF
TRBV5-5	TRBJ2-2	17	TRBD2	TGTGCCAGCAGCCAAGCGCGGGCGGGAGATCGGGCCGGGGAGCTGTTTTTT	CASSQARAGDRAGELFF